These 29 T cell receptor beta chains were sequenced from one sample in a study of T-cell memory formation after mild COVID-19. MiXCR, run by TCRdb on the 5' RACE reads, gives a single entry per CDR3 protein. This table holds approximately 560,000 distinct CDR3 sequences, 17% found once. Specimen: PBMCs or a T cell subset sorted from them (not recorded which). The source of these receptors is an adult woman who had mild COVID-19 (a few samples of this study predate the infection). Cell type and time point are not known.

This clonotype was observed a few times. This chain uses TRBV12-3 or TRBV12-4 with TRBJ2-5, with 9 bases fitting TRBD1. The CDR3 runs 17 residues. V lost 0 bases to trimming and J lost 3 bases; unmatched junction nucleotides: 8. In DNA form, the CDR3 reads TGTGCCAGCAGTTTAGCCCTTAAACAGGGGGCGGAAGAGACCCAGTACTTC. Amino acids: CASSLALKQGAEETQYF.

This clonotype occurred many times. V usage is TRBV19 and J usage is TRBJ2-6, with a tentative D call TRBD1 (7 bases). The CDR3 spans 17 residues. Germline CDR1 is LNHDA and CDR2 is SQIVND (reference sequence). Trimming pared 2 bases from V and 0 bases from J, leaving 11 bases between. Here the CDR3 reads CASSIRGDSSGANVLTF. In nucleotides, the CDR3 is TGTGCCAGTAGTATAAGGGGGGACAGCTCTGGGGCCAACGTCCTGACTTTC.

The chain is built from TRBV20-1 and TRBJ1-1; tentatively, D is TRBD1 (5 bases). V shed 1 base and J shed 6 bases, with 12 bases lying between them. The CDR3 loop spans 13 amino acids. CDR1 is DFQATT, CDR2 SNEGSKA, per germline (reference sequence). This chain's CDR3 is CSARGGGEAEAFF. DNA for the CDR3: TGCAGTGCTAGAGGAGGAGGGGAGGCTGAAGCTTTCTTT.

The V gene is TRBV2, the J gene TRBJ1-3; D is possibly TRBD1 (5 bases). In germline, CDR1 is SNHLY, CDR2 FYNNEI. CDR3 length: 13 amino acids. The V and J ends lost 9 bases and 2 bases respectively, with 11 bases between them. The CDR3 reads CARSTGPGNTIYF. CDR3 DNA: TGTGCCAGATCTACGGGGCCTGGAAACACCATATATTTT.

This chain links TRBV12-3 or TRBV12-4 with TRBJ1-4; 8 nucleotides match TRBD1. With V trimmed by 0 bases and J by 8 bases, 5 bases remained unmatched. There are 15 residues in the CDR3. The CDR3 loop reads CASSLAAGGGEKLFF. The CDR3 DNA follows: TGTGCCAGCAGTTTAGCAGCAGGGGGCGGAGAAAAACTGTTTTTT.

The genes are TRBV14 and TRBJ2-3; D gene ambiguous. From germline, CDR1 is SGHDN and CDR2 FVKESK. Trimming removed 1 base at V and 11 bases at J, with 10 bases between. The CDR3 extends over 12 amino acids. DNA for the CDR3: TGTGCCAGCAGCCAAGCTTCCACCATGCAGTATTTT. Its translation is CASSQASTMQYF.

The V call is TRBV12-3 or TRBV12-4, the J call TRBJ2-1; D is uncertain. This CDR3 has 14 residues. The V end lost 2 bases, the J end lost 6 bases, and 11 bases lay between the germline ends. The chain's CDR3 is CASSLWGISNEQFF. The CDR3 DNA reads as TGTGCCAGCAGTTTATGGGGTATCTCCAATGAGCAGTTCTTC.

This clonotype was observed a handful of times. This chain links TRBV29-1 with TRBJ2-1; TRBD2 matches 8 bases. The V gene end was trimmed by 7 bases and the J gene end by 9 bases; junction bases not matched to a gene: 29. This CDR3 region has 19 residues. Germline V gene data show CDR1 as SQVTM and CDR2 as ANQGSEA. The CDR3 loop reads CSARTSFGVAGPPGGEQFF. Written as DNA, the CDR3 is TGCAGCGCCCGCACCTCTTTTGGGGTAGCGGGGCCACCGGGGGGTGAGCAGTTCTTC.

The genes are TRBV6-1 and TRBJ2-1, with TRBD2 identical over 7 bases. The V gene's germline CDR1 is MNHNS and CDR2 SASEGT. The CDR3 sequence is 18 residues long. The trim removed 5 bases at V and 4 bases at J, leaving 17 bases unmatched. The CDR3 loop is CASSHDLSGREIYNEQFF. DNA for the CDR3: TGTGCCAGCAGTCATGACTTATCGGGGCGGGAGATATACAATGAGCAGTTCTTC.

The chain combines TRBV12-3 or TRBV12-4 with TRBJ1-1, with TRBD1 matching over 8 bases. The CDR3 is 13 residues long. V lost 2 bases to trimming and J lost 11 bases; unmatched junction nucleotides: 7. The CDR3 protein is CASSLHSGGFAFF. CDR3 nucleotides: TGTGCCAGCAGTTTACATTCAGGGGGCTTTGCTTTCTTT.

This clonotype was seen only a few times. This chain joins TRBV29-1 and TRBJ2-7; TRBD1 is a possible D gene (5 bases). The germline V and J ends were trimmed by 4 bases and 7 bases, with 20 bases remaining between them. Germline CDR1 is SQVTM and CDR2 is ANQGSEA. This CDR3 has 14 residues. As DNA, the CDR3 is TGCAGCGTTGGGGGTCCGACAGACTTGGGGGAGCAGTACTTC. Its protein product is CSVGGPTDLGEQYF.

This clonotype was picked up a small number of times. This chain joins TRBV4-2 and TRBJ1-1, with D tentatively TRBD1 (5 bases). In germline, CDR1 is LGHNA, CDR2 YNFKEQ. Trimming cost V 0 bases and J 10 bases, with 15 bases left between them. This CDR3 region has 14 residues. This chain's CDR3 is CASSQDRSTGRAFF. The CDR3 nucleotides read TGTGCCAGCAGCCAAGACCGTAGCACAGGTCGAGCTTTCTTT.

There are many counts of this clonotype. V and J are TRBV24-1 and TRBJ2-3; TRBD2 aligns across 11 bases. The V gene end was trimmed by 5 bases and the J gene end by 1 base; junction bases not matched to a gene: 13. CDR3 length: 19 amino acids. The germline gives CDR1 KGHDR, CDR2 SFDVKD. The CDR3 is CATSGTGTSGPVRTDTQYF. CDR3 in DNA: TGTGCCACCAGTGGTACCGGGACTAGCGGCCCCGTGCGCACAGATACGCAGTATTTT.

The chain is built from TRBV3-1 and TRBJ1-2; 10 bases line up with TRBD1. Germline-derived CDR1 and CDR2 are LGHDT and YNNKEL (reference sequence). After removal of 4 bases from V and 5 bases from J, the junction contained 4 bases not matched to a gene. The CDR3 extends over 14 amino acids. The CDR3 loop reads CASSRTGGWYGYTF. The CDR3 region has the DNA TGTGCCAGCAGCCGGACAGGGGGTTGGTATGGCTACACCTTC.

The chain combines TRBV12-3 or TRBV12-4 with TRBJ1-2; D is undetermined. This CDR3 is built from 14 residues. The V gene lost 6 bases and the J gene lost 2 bases, with 13 bases spanning the gap. The CDR3 bases are TGTGCCAGCAGGGCCGCGGCTTCCAACTATGGCTACACCTTC. This codes for CASRAAASNYGYTF.

This clonotype appeared a few times. The rearrangement uses TRBV30 and TRBJ2-7, with D hard to call. CDR3 size: 12 residues. V lost 0 bases, J lost 4 bases, and 7 bases lay in between. Germline V gene sequence: CDR1 GTSNPN, CDR2 SVGIG (reference sequence). The chain's CDR3 is CAWSVAGYEQYF. The CDR3 DNA reads TGTGCCTGGAGTGTCGCCGGGTACGAGCAGTACTTC.

This clonotype was found a few times. The V call is TRBV15, the J call TRBJ1-1; D gene unclear. Germline V lookup: CDR1 LNHNV, CDR2 YYDKDF (reference sequence). With 5 bases removed from V and 6 bases from J, the gap between germline ends came to 19 bases. This CDR3 is built from 15 residues. The CDR3 sequence: CATSSRRGGMAEAFF. CDR3 DNA sequence: TGTGCCACCAGCTCTCGGCGGGGAGGGATGGCTGAAGCTTTCTTT. The full variable domain, rest sourced from reference TRBV15 and TRBJ1-1, is DAMVIQNPRYQVTQFGKPVTLSCSQTLNHNVMYWYQQKSSQAPKLLFHYYDKDFNNEADTPDNFQSRRPNTSFCFLDIRSPGLGDTAMYLCATSSRRGGMAEAFFGQGTRLTVV.

The sample holds a few counts of this clonotype. J is TRBJ2-3 and V is TRBV5-1; D could derive from TRBD1 or TRBD2 (5 bases each). CDR1 and CDR2 (germline): SGHRS, YFSETQ. Trimming stripped 4 bases from V and 4 bases from J, with 19 bases between. The CDR3 extends over 16 amino acids. Here the CDR3 reads CASSPRGLGGADTQYF. The CDR3 bases are TGCGCCAGCAGCCCCCGGGGCCTCGGCGGCGCAGATACGCAGTATTTT.

This clonotype was counted only a few times. This chain links TRBV12-3 or TRBV12-4 with TRBJ2-7; TRBD2 is a possible D gene (5 bases). This CDR3 has 13 amino acids. V was clipped by 3 bases and J by 4 bases, with 10 bases between them. This CDR3 reads CASSLRVEYEQYF. CDR3 in DNA: TGTGCCAGCAGTTTGAGGGTTGAGTACGAGCAGTACTTC.

The chain combines TRBV7-3 with TRBJ2-3, with a tentative D call TRBD2 (7 bases). CDR1 and CDR2 (germline): SGHTA, FQGTGA. V was trimmed by 5 bases and J by 1 base, leaving 22 bases between them. CDR3 length equals 18 residues. The DNA for the CDR3 is TGTGCCAGCAGCCGATACAAGGGAGGGGGTCCGGGCACAGATACGCAGTATTTT. Protein product: CASSRYKGGGPGTDTQYF.

This clonotype was recorded many times. The V call is TRBV5-1, the J call TRBJ2-7; maybe TRBD2 (6 bases). The V end lost 0 bases, the J end lost 0 bases, and 10 bases lay between the germline ends. Germline V gives CDR1 SGHRS, CDR2 YFSETQ. This CDR3 spans 15 amino acids. CDR3 DNA: TGCGCCAGCAGCTTGGTTGCGGGGAGCTCCTACGAGCAGTACTTC. It translates to CASSLVAGSSYEQYF.

The count of this clonotype is one. The V and J genes are TRBV9 and TRBJ1-2; D is unresolved. V gave up 4 bases and J gave up 1 base, with 14 bases separating them. The CDR3 has 15 amino acids. CDR1 is SGDLS and CDR2 is YYNGEE in the germline V gene. CDR3 nucleotide sequence: TGTGCCAGCAGCCTAACTTCGACGGGTAACTATGGCTACACCTTC. Amino acid sequence: CASSLTSTGNYGYTF.

The chain links TRBV5-5 to TRBJ2-3; D not resolved. This CDR3 region has 12 residues. The V and J ends lost 3 bases and 2 bases respectively, with 4 bases between them. Per the germline V gene, CDR1 is SGHKS and CDR2 is YYEKEE (reference sequence). The CDR3 coding sequence is TGTGCCAGCAGCTACTACACAGATACGCAGTATTTT. Its translation: CASSYYTDTQYF.

This clonotype was detected only a few times. This sequence joins TRBV4-2 and TRBJ2-7; TRBD2 matches at 8 bases. This CDR3 region has 16 residues. The germline CDR1 and CDR2 sequences are LGHNA and YNFKEQ. V shed 0 bases and J 7 bases; nucleotides not matched to a gene: 11. The CDR3: CASSQDRTGGPREQYF. For the CDR3, the DNA is TGTGCCAGCAGCCAAGATAGGACGGGAGGGCCCCGGGAGCAGTACTTC.

The sample holds a few counts of this clonotype. This chain connects TRBV9 to TRBJ2-2; TRBD2 matches at 12 bases. With V trimmed by 2 bases and J by 6 bases, 5 bases remained unmatched. The CDR3 consists of 16 residues. Germline values: CDR1 SGDLS, CDR2 YYNGEE. CDR3 in DNA: TGTGCCAGCAGCGTGGGACTAGCGGGCGCCGCCGGGGAGCTGTTTTTT. Translation gives CASSVGLAGAAGELFF.

In its sample, this clonotype was seen many times. The J gene is TRBJ2-2, the V gene TRBV12-3 or TRBV12-4; TRBD1 matches 11 bases. The CDR3 contains 15 residues. The ends lost 1 base at V and 5 bases at J; junction bases unmatched: 0. The CDR3 here is CASSLGDRGTGELFF. DNA of the CDR3: TGTGCCAGCAGTTTAGGGGACAGGGGGACCGGGGAGCTGTTTTTT.

This clonotype was picked up many times. The chain links TRBV7-6 to TRBJ2-2; D might be TRBD2 (5 bases). The CDR3 is 16 residues long. Germline lookup yields CDR1 SGHVS and CDR2 FNYEAQ. The V and J ends lost 5 bases and 1 base respectively, with 14 bases between them. The CDR3 DNA reads as TGTGCCAGCAGCCCGGACTCGGGGTTGAACACCGGGGAGCTGTTTTTT. This codes for CASSPDSGLNTGELFF. The whole variable domain, filled in from reference TRBV7-6 and TRBJ2-2, reads GAGVSQSPRYKVTKRGQDVALRCDPISGHVSLYWYRQALGQGPEFLTYFNYEAQQDKSGLPNDRFSAERPEGSISTLTIQRTEQRDSAMYRCASSPDSGLNTGELFFGEGSRLTVL.

The chain links TRBV7-2 to TRBJ2-7; D may be TRBD1 (6 bases). Looked up from germline, CDR1 is SGHTA and CDR2 is FQGNSA. The CDR3 sequence is 13 residues long. Trimming stripped 5 bases from V and 2 bases from J, with 10 bases between. CDR3 sequence: CASSRGTPYEQYF. As DNA, the CDR3 is TGTGCCAGCAGCAGGGGGACACCCTACGAGCAGTACTTC.

In its sample, this clonotype was seen a few times. The V and J genes are TRBV5-1 and TRBJ2-1; the match to TRBD2 covers 12 bases. This CDR3 contains 15 residues. V was pared by 4 bases and J by 7 bases, with 6 bases of the junction left unmatched. Germline-derived CDR1 and CDR2 are SGHRS and YFSETQ. This chain's CDR3 is CASSGGLAGINEQFF. CDR3 nucleotides: TGCGCCAGCAGCGGAGGACTAGCGGGAATTAATGAGCAGTTCTTC.